The present T cell receptor (beta chain) was sequenced within a study of monozygotic twins with inflammatory bowel disease (dated by TCRdb to the late 2010s). The study in broad terms: The complete study included 28 monozygotic twin pairs: 19 IBD-discordant Danish pairs and nine German pairs, of which four were IBD-concordant and five were IBD-discordant. Each individual had, on average, about 151 000 unique TCRalpha sequences and 181 000 unique TCRbeta sequences available for analysis. The search for disease-associated traits relied mainly on comparing, within discordant pairs, IBD patients with their genetically identical healthy co-twins. On the study overall, not on this receptor specifically: TCRbeta repertoire diversity, by inverse Simpson index, was decreased in IBD patients compared with their healthy co-twins. Repertoire similarity did not differ between concordant and discordant twins, possibly due to limited statistical power. Distinction between different T cell subtypes could not be achieved in the analysis. Compared with healthy twins, IBD patients shared fewer clonotypes with other individuals, and the difference was most pronounced in patients with signs of disease activity. The results gave no support for a single strong signal or clonotype linked to IBD. Because patients were on differing immunosuppressive treatments, the repertoires may have picked up extra background noise and inter-individual variability.

As to this clonotype: The antigen it recognizes is unknown.

From each donor, a roughly 2.4 ml peripheral blood sample was collected into PAXgene tubes and kept at -80 degrees C. Without T cell sorting, total RNA was isolated from whole blood using the PAXgene blood miRNA kit on an automated QIAcube. Peripheral blood from monozygotic twin pairs concordant or discordant for inflammatory bowel disease was subjected to deep TCRalpha and TCRbeta repertoire profiling with unique molecular barcoding. Smoking habits were recorded for all twin pairs, and each individual was classified as a current, former or never smoker. The CDR3 starts with the cysteine, ends with the phenylalanine, and has 18 residues. There is no recorded DNA. The germline V gene encodes CDR1 ENHRY and CDR2 SYGVKD. Library creation used 5' RACE. For each TCR library, approximately 3.5 ug of total RNA was used. For each sample, cDNA synthesis was carried out in eight separate reactions using SMARTScribe reverse transcriptase. Unique molecular identifiers containing a 6-nucleotide sample barcode were introduced through template switching during cDNA synthesis. TCRalpha and TCRbeta cDNA was amplified by two nested PCRs of around 15 and 9 cycles, with bead purification after each PCR. Before amplification, the cDNA was treated with uracil DNA-glycosylase and purified using the QIAquick PCR purification kit. The second PCR added Illumina TruSeq-compatible adapters along with sample-specific barcodes. Library quality and concentration were checked on TapeStation and Qubit, and libraries were pooled at approximately 4.7 ng each. Pooled libraries were sequenced on an Illumina HiSeq2500 single-index Rapid Run with 2 x 100 bp reads and custom sequencing primers. Under the source paper's analysis protocol: MiGEC version 1.2.6 was used for UMI-based consensus assembly, which corrected PCR and sequencing errors. V(D)J alignment, clonotype assembly and CDR3 extraction were performed with MiXCR version 2.1.1. Gene usage, clonotype sharing and MAIT/NKT TCR abundance were normalised by analysing the top 1000, 10 000 and 20 000 clonotypes per sample. Diversity was computed as the inverse Simpson index with the vegan R package after downsampling to 27 000 UMIs. Statistical testing used paired Mann-Whitney U tests on the discordant twin pairs and applied Benjamini-Hochberg correction for multiple testing. TCRdb reprocessed the reads into one record per CDR3 protein sequence, lacking DNA. The V and J calls and clone size come from TCRdb's table, not from the authors' own analysis. The table kept for this sample lists 330,000 or so distinct CDR3 sequences. Around 2% of the sample belongs to the ten largest clones.

The TCR originated in a human donor with ulcerative colitis or Crohn's disease, or a healthy co-twin of an affected twin (not recorded which). Rearrangement joined TRBV10-3 to TRBJ2-7; without DNA, the TCRdb call of TRBD1 cannot be checked. Sequenced: blood. The encoded CDR3 is CAISEPYSRDTSSYEQYF.